This is a list of T cell receptor beta chains from one sample in a study of blood T cell repertoires in COVID-19. Sequencing used immunoSEQ multiplex PCR; TCRdb keeps in-frame clones, though not all of them. The repertoire holds some 45,000 clones, with around 80% as singletons. Sequenced material: peripheral blood. All receptors come from a human donor in a cohort sampled during active COVID-19. Both conserved end residues are part of each CDR3. The D gene is left open where the match is weak. Clone size appears in some rows only: once, few, many, or a class for an expanded clone.

>TRBJ2-3|TRBD2|15|-|TRBV5-1
TGCGCCAGCAGCTTTAGCGGGAGAGACACAGATACGCAGTATTTT
CASSFSGRDTDTQYF
>TRBJ1-2|-|12|-|TRBV20-1
TGCAGTGCTAGTGCAGGGATTTATGGCTACACCTTC
CSASAGIYGYTF
>TRBJ1-6|TRBD1|14|-|TRBV29-1
TGCAGCGCTCGGACAGGGGGCTCTAATTCACCCCTCCACTTT
CSARTGGSNSPLHF
>TRBJ2-5|TRBD1|16|once|TRBV24-1
TGTGCCACCAGTGAAACTGGGACAGGGTTTCAAGAGACCCAGTACTTC
CATSETGTGFQETQYF
>TRBJ2-7|TRBD1|15|-|TRBV27
TGTGCCAGCAGTTACTACCCGGGACAGGGCTACGAGCAGTACTTC
CASSYYPGQGYEQYF
>TRBJ2-3|-|12|-|TRBV29-1
TGCAGCGTTGACTCCCAGGGGGATACGCAGTATTTT
CSVDSQGDTQYF
>TRBJ2-1|-|14|-|TRBV30
TGTGCCTGGCACCGGGGTACCCCCTACAATGAGCAGTTCTTC
CAWHRGTPYNEQFF
>TRBJ2-2|TRBD2|16|few|TRBV5-1
TGCGCCAGCAGCTTGGTGGTAGCGGGAAAAACCGGGGAGCTGTTTTTT
CASSLVVAGKTGELFF
>TRBJ1-1|-|15|-|TRBV21-1
TGTGCCAGCAGCAAACGCGGACAGGGGGAGACTGAAGCTTTCTTT
CASSKRGQGETEAFF
>TRBJ2-7|TRBD2|15|-|TRBV7-2
TGTGCCAGCAGCCTGACTAGCGGGGACTCCTACGAGCAGTACTTC
CASSLTSGDSYEQYF
>TRBJ1-2|-|14|-|TRBV3-1/TRBV3-2
TGTGCCAGCAGCCAACGGACAGTGAACTATGGCTACACCTTC
CASSQRTVNYGYTF
>TRBJ2-3|TRBD2|15|-|TRBV10-3
TGTGCCATCAGTGAAGTACTAGCGGACACAGATACGCAGTATTTT
CAISEVLADTDTQYF
>TRBJ2-5|-|12|-|TRBV11-2
TGTGCCAGCAGCTATAGGAGAGAGACCCAGTACTTC
CASSYRRETQYF
>TRBJ2-7|TRBD1|15|-|TRBV28
TGTGCCAGCAGTTTAGGGACAGGGGGCTTTTACGAGCAGTACTTC
CASSLGTGGFYEQYF
>TRBJ2-7|TRBD2|14|-|TRBV7-2
TGTGCCAGCAGCTTAACTAGCGGAGTGTACGAGCAGTACTTC
CASSLTSGVYEQYF
>TRBJ2-2|TRBD2|16|-|TRBV19
TGTGCCAGTAGTACAGGACTAGCGGAGAACACCGGGGAGCTGTTTTTT
CASSTGLAENTGELFF
>TRBJ2-1|-|16|-|TRBV3-1/TRBV3-2
TGTGCCAGCAGCCAAGATTACGACAACTCCTACAATGAGCAGTTCTTC
CASSQDYDNSYNEQFF
>TRBJ1-2|TRBD1|14|-|TRBV5-8
TGTGCCAGCAGCTTCGGTGGGACAGGTGGTGGCTACACCTTC
CASSFGGTGGGYTF
>TRBJ1-4|TRBD1|17|-|TRBV18
TGTGCCAGCTCACCACGACAGGGGACCCGTGTTCTTGAAAAACTGTTTTTT
CASSPRQGTRVLEKLFF
>TRBJ2-4|-|11|-|TRBV29-1
TGCAGCGTATCCGAGAAAAACATTCAGTACTTC
CSVSEKNIQYF
>TRBJ2-5|-|16|medium-sized|TRBV6-5
TGTGCCAGCAGTTACTCCCGGGACTCCCGTGATTGGACCCAGTACTTC
CASSYSRDSRDWTQYF
>TRBJ2-5|TRBD2|15|few|TRBV4-1
TGCGCCAGCAGCCGAGGGACTAGCGGACAAGAGACCCAGTACTTC
CASSRGTSGQETQYF
>TRBJ2-7|TRBD1|14|-|TRBV6-5
TGTGCCAGCAGTTACTCGGGACAGGGTTTGGGGCAGTACTTC
CASSYSGQGLGQYF
>TRBJ1-5|-|15|-|TRBV27
TGTGCCAGCAGTTTACTTTCGACAGTCAATCAGCCCCAGCATTTT
CASSLLSTVNQPQHF
>TRBJ2-7|TRBD1|17|few|TRBV4-1
TGCGCCAGCAGCCAAGATCCCACGGACAGGGGAGATGGGGAGCAGTACTTC
CASSQDPTDRGDGEQYF
>TRBJ2-5|TRBD1|14|-|TRBV6-6
TGTGCCAGCAGTCCTTGGACAGGGAAAGAGACCCAGTACTTC
CASSPWTGKETQYF
>TRBJ2-3|-|14|-|TRBV10-3
TGTGCCATCAGTGAGTCCGCCAGATCCTATACGCAGTATTTT
CAISESARSYTQYF
>TRBJ2-2|-|13|-|TRBV7-8
TGTGCCAGCAGCTTAGTCGACACCGGGGAGCTGTTTTTT
CASSLVDTGELFF
>TRBJ2-1|-|14|-|TRBV6-5
TGTGCCAGTCATTCGCGGGGAGCCTACAATGAGCAGTTCTTC
CASHSRGAYNEQFF
>TRBJ1-1|-|14|-|TRBV29-1
TGCAGCGTTGACTCGGACAGTTTATACACTGAAGCTTTCTTT
CSVDSDSLYTEAFF
>TRBJ1-5|-|14|-|TRBV11-2
TGTGCCAGCAGCCCGGGGGGGCTTGGACAGCCCCAGCATTTT
CASSPGGLGQPQHF
>TRBJ1-1|-|13|-|TRBV7-3
TGTGCCAGCAGCTTAGGGGCGAACACTGAAGCTTTCTTT
CASSLGANTEAFF
>TRBJ2-5|-|13|-|TRBV18
TGTGCCAGCTCACCCGGACAGAAAGAGACCCAGTACTTC
CASSPGQKETQYF
>TRBJ2-7|-|12|-|TRBV28
TGTGCCAGCGGGACACCTACCTACGAGCAGTACTTC
CASGTPTYEQYF
>TRBJ2-1|TRBD2|14|-|TRBV10-3
TGTGCCATCAGCGGAGGGACTACTTACAATGAGCAGTTCTTC
CAISGGTTYNEQFF
>TRBJ2-1|-|15|-|TRBV14
TGTGCCAGCAGTCCGACTAGGCTGCAGTTGAATGAGCAGTTCTTC
CASSPTRLQLNEQFF
>TRBJ2-1|-|15|-|TRBV9
TGTGCCAGCAGCGTAGGTGTGGTGAGGGACAATGAGCAGTTCTTC
CASSVGVVRDNEQFF
>TRBJ2-7|-|13|-|TRBV19
TGTGCCAGTAGTTCTGCGGGATTATACGAGCAGTACTTC
CASSSAGLYEQYF
>TRBJ2-7|-|15|once|TRBV7-9
TGTGCCAGCAGCTTTGGGGCCCCCAATTCCTACGAGCAGTACTTC
CASSFGAPNSYEQYF
>TRBJ2-3|TRBD2|18|-|TRBV4-1
TGCGCCAGCAGCCAAGATTGGCCTAGCGGAGATACAGGAGATACGCAGTATTTT
CASSQDWPSGDTGDTQYF
>TRBJ2-7|-|11|-|TRBV28
TGTGCCAGCAGTTTGGGCCACGAGCAGTACTTC
CASSLGHEQYF
>TRBJ2-7|TRBD2|15|-|TRBV18
TGTGCCAGCTCACCAGGAGCACCGGGGAGGGAGAAGCAGTACTTC
CASSPGAPGREKQYF